This TCR beta chain was identified in a study of CD8 T cells in Susac syndrome. Overall study context: Within the sequenced Susac syndrome patient group, roughly 6 exhibited active disease and roughly 8 were in remission. Study results and caveats: In Susac syndrome, CD8+ expansion was highest in TEMRA and active disease.

Each Susac syndrome patient had definite or probable disease by recently defined criteria. Concerning this clonotype: Its antigen is still unknown.

Reverse transcription used about 0.45 to 1 ug RNA and random hexamers. TCRdb redid the calling of the immunoSEQ multiplex PCR reads with MiXCR, one entry per CDR3 protein. The sample has about 130,000 distinct CDR3 sequences; 90% to 95% are singletons. The sample comprised CD8+ T cells from PBMCs. The sequence came from a human donor with Susac syndrome.

In DNA form, the CDR3 reads TGCAGTGCTAGAGTCAACACTGAAGCTTTCTTT. Protein product: CSARVNTEAFF. V usage is TRBV20-1 and J usage is TRBJ1-1; D remains ambiguous. Per the germline V gene, CDR1 is DFQATT and CDR2 is SNEGSKA (reference sequence). V was pared by 1 base and J by 2 bases, with 2 bases between. CDR3 length: 11 amino acids.